This T cell receptor beta chain was found in a study of blood T cell repertoires in COVID-19. Study information: Material from acute and convalescent COVID-19 was sourced from the United States, Italy and Spain. From T cells, B-cell-depleted T cells, or PBMCs came the material, which was cDNA or gDNA.

Original handling: Reference gene primers were amplified, and this amplification served to estimate nucleated cell counts. Here immunoSEQ multiplex PCR was the method, and the copy in TCRdb shows in-frame clones only, minus some. That table furnishes V, J and clone size, whereas the DNA furnished D and trimming. The table records around 260,000 clones, about 88% of them present only once. Germline CDR1 reads SGHDN; CDR2 reads FVKESK. This CDR3 is built from 14 residues. V was cut by 1 base and J by 0 bases, with 4 bases left in between. This TCR came from a man aged 18-30 years with active or convalescent COVID-19. This sequence joins TRBV14 and TRBJ2-4; D is ambiguous. Source material: peripheral blood. CDR3 nucleotides: TGTGCCAGCAGCCAAGCACTAGCCAAAAACATTCAGTACTTC. Its protein is CASSQALAKNIQYF.